This TCR beta chain was identified in a study of T cells in Graves' hyperthyroidism and ophthalmopathy. RNA transcripts served as the template for amplifying TCR beta CDR3 regions. A first-round RT-PCR of the TCR CDR3 used the HTBI primer set. In TCRdb, the multiplex PCR reads were re-called with MiXCR into one record per CDR3 protein. The data contain about 250,000 distinct CDR3 sequences, around 25% of them seen just once; the ten biggest clones take up approximately 35%. Germline V lookup: CDR1 MNHEY, CDR2 SMNVEV (reference sequence). This CDR3 region has 16 residues. Points from the study as a whole: Ophthalmopathy onset followed model prediction by a median roughly 6.5 months. Clonotypes that were expanded in thyroid above 0.001 mostly appeared in blood too.

Exclusion of a patient resulted from uncontrolled infection, other autoimmune disease, pregnancy or lactation. Diagnostic assessment was based on clinical symptoms, serum thyroxine and TRAb, thyroid ultrasound and orbital computed tomography. Turning to this clonotype: The antigen is not known. The junction does not match germline at one end; this may be a read error.

The clonotype was recovered from a woman between 40 and 50 years old with Graves' ophthalmopathy. This chain joins TRBV27 and TRBJ2-5; 7 nucleotides align to TRBD1. Sequencing used blood. For the CDR3, the DNA is TGTGCCAGCAGTCCATCCGGGACAGAGTACCAAGAGGCCCAGTACTTC. Translating it yields CASSPSGTEYQEAQYF.